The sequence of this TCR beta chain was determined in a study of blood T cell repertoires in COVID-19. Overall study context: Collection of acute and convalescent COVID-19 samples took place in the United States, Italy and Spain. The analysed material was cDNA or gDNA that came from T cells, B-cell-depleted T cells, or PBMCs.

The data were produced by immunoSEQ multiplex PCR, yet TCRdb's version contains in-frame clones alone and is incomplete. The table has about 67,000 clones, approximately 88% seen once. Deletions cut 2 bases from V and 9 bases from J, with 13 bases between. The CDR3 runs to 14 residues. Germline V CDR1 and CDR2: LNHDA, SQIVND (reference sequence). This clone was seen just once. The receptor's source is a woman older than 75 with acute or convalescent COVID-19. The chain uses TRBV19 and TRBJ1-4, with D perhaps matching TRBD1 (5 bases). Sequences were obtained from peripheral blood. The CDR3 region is CASSIKDGGKKLFF. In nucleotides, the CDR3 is TGTGCCAGTAGTATAAAGGACGGGGGGAAAAAACTGTTTTTT.